The clone carrying this TCR beta chain was seen a handful of times. Its antigen is undetermined. These data originate in a study of blood T cells in healthy people across ages. Study information: The template switching approach captured approximately one barcoded beta molecule for every two T cells.

Total RNA was isolated from each sample in quantities of at least 5 micrograms. The use of a sample-barcoded 5' primer and a J-beta primer mix characterized a second PCR of roughly 7 to 11 cycles. TCRdb analysed the 5' RACE reads with MiXCR anew, one entry per CDR3 protein. Of around 500,000 distinct CDR3 sequences listed, roughly 43% are singletons. Findings of the study overall: A conclusive naive versus antigen-experienced comparison was prevented by the unsorted PBMCs.

The germline V gene has CDR1 MNHEY and CDR2 SVGAGI. The length of the CDR3 is 15 residues. V gave up 2 bases and J gave up 0 bases, with 10 bases separating them. This TCR was recovered from a man older than 75 in good health. Sample: blood. The rearrangement joins TRBV6-5 to TRBJ1-2, with a possible D match to TRBD1 (5 bases). The CDR3 DNA sequence: TGTGCCAGCAGTTACGAAGGGACCCCTAACTATGGCTACACCTTC. It encodes CASSYEGTPNYGYTF.